Listed below are T cell receptor beta chains from one sample, sequenced in a study of blood T cells in healthy people across ages. MiXCR, applied by TCRdb to the 5' RACE reads, yields one record per CDR3 protein. The sample lists about 640,000 distinct CDR3 sequences; roughly 50% were seen once. Source material: blood. The receptors shown here come from a man in his sixties in good health. Each CDR3 is given with its conserved first and last residue. Fields, in order: CDR3 protein, CDR3 DNA, CDR3 length, J gene, clone size, D gene, V gene. The D gene is left open where the match is weak. Rows may omit the clone size; those that give it use once, few, many or a size class.

CSVTGTSGINEQFF	TGCAGCGTAACCGGGACTAGCGGGATAAATGAGCAGTTCTTC	14	TRBJ2-1	.	TRBD2	TRBV29-1
CASSATPGYGYTF	TGTGCCAGTTCAGCCACCCCCGGCTATGGCTACACCTTC	13	TRBJ1-2	few	.	TRBV2
CASSAYRGMREQYF	TGTGCCAGCAGTGCGTACAGGGGGATGAGGGAGCAGTACTTC	14	TRBJ2-7	.	TRBD1	TRBV6-2/TRBV6-3
CASHGGVSGANVLTF	TGTGCCAGCCACGGAGGGGTGTCGGGGGCCAACGTCCTGACTTTC	15	TRBJ2-6	few	.	TRBV27
CSACQGDPDTQYF	TGCAGTGCTTGCCAGGGGGACCCAGATACGCAGTATTTT	13	TRBJ2-3	once	TRBD1	TRBV20-1
CASSLWTGGGGHTF	TGTGCCAGCAGTTTATGGACAGGGGGAGGGGGCCACACCTTC	14	TRBJ1-2	.	TRBD1	TRBV12-3/TRBV12-4
CASSPHEGKQFF	TGTGCCAGCAGCCCCCACGAGGGGAAGCAGTTCTTC	12	TRBJ2-1	.	.	TRBV7-2
CASSLAGGTVLHFSSPLHF	TGTGCCAGCAGCTTAGCGGGGGGGACAGTCCTTCATTTTTCTTCACCCCTCCACTTT	19	TRBJ1-6	.	TRBD1	TRBV11-2
CASSEGGGTGANVLTF	TGTGCCAGCAGTGAAGGGGGCGGGACAGGGGCCAACGTCCTGACTTTC	16	TRBJ2-6	.	.	TRBV2
CASSPRRVYNSPLHF	TGTGCCAGCAGTCCGCGCAGGGTATATAATTCACCCCTCCACTTT	15	TRBJ1-6	.	.	TRBV12-3/TRBV12-4
CSVEVSRKDTQYF	TGCAGCGTTGAAGTCTCTCGGAAGGATACGCAGTATTTT	13	TRBJ2-3	few	.	TRBV29-1
CSARKAGGISYNKQFF	TGCAGTGCTAGAAAGGCAGGGGGTATCTCCTACAATAAGCAGTTCTTC	16	TRBJ2-1	.	TRBD1	TRBV20-1
CASSESRGGYTF	TGTGCCAGCAGTGAATCGAGGGGCGGCTACACCTTC	12	TRBJ1-2	.	.	TRBV25-1
CATKAGGDNYGYTF	TGTGCCACAAAGGCGGGGGGCGATAACTATGGCTACACCTTC	14	TRBJ1-2	.	.	TRBV6-6
CASSYSRQGFNYGYTF	TGTGCCAGCAGTTACTCGAGGCAGGGATTTAACTATGGCTACACCTTC	16	TRBJ1-2	.	.	TRBV6-6
CASSPAGGANEQFF	TGTGCCAGCAGCCCTGCGGGGGGGGCCAATGAGCAGTTCTTC	14	TRBJ2-1	.	TRBD2	TRBV3-1
CATEMGTSGETQYF	TGTGCCACCGAAATGGGCACTAGCGGCGAGACCCAGTACTTC	14	TRBJ2-5	few	TRBD2	TRBV6-1
CASSNFQETQYF	TGTGCCAGCTCAAATTTCCAAGAGACCCAGTACTTC	12	TRBJ2-5	.	.	TRBV2
CSAPGTRVRGSTDTQYF	TGCAGTGCGCCCGGGACTAGGGTCAGAGGAAGCACAGATACGCAGTATTTT	17	TRBJ2-3	.	TRBD2	TRBV20-1
CASRSTGGSGQPQHF	TGTGCCAGCAGGTCGACAGGGGGCTCGGGACAGCCCCAGCATTTT	15	TRBJ1-5	few	TRBD1	TRBV12-3/TRBV12-4
CASRGGTGTYNEQFF	TGTGCCAGCCGAGGGGGGACAGGGACCTACAATGAGCAGTTCTTC	15	TRBJ2-1	few	TRBD1	TRBV2
CASSLGRSLLAFF	TGTGCCAGCAGTTTGGGCAGGTCCTTGTTGGCTTTCTTT	13	TRBJ1-1	.	.	TRBV28
CSARDGQLSNYGYTF	TGCAGTGCTAGAGACGGACAGCTTTCTAACTATGGCTACACCTTC	15	TRBJ1-2	.	.	TRBV20-1
CASSQVAGSNTGELFF	TGCGCCAGCAGCCAAGTGGCAGGGTCAAACACCGGGGAGCTGTTTTTT	16	TRBJ2-2	.	.	TRBV4-1
CASSYQERGWETQYF	TGTGCCAGCAGCTACCAGGAGCGGGGGTGGGAGACCCAGTACTTC	15	TRBJ2-5	once	TRBD2	TRBV7-9